These 25 T cell receptor beta chains were sequenced from one sample in a study of ipilimumab plus nivolumab after autologous stem cell transplantation. This table comes from immunoSEQ multiplex PCR, and its TCRdb copy is limited to in-frame clones, with some not included. Among 9,000 to 15,000 clones listed, under 80% were seen once. Sequenced material: PBMCs, taken in a trial of ipilimumab plus nivolumab as post-transplant consolidation. The receptors come from a male donor with multiple myeloma.

Turning to this clone: One end of the junction fails to match germline, which may point to a read error. This chain links TRBV6-4 with TRBJ2-7, with a tentative D call TRBD2 (6 bases). Germline V gene lookup returns CDR1 MRHNA and CDR2 SNTAGT. This CDR3 is 14 amino acids long. This CDR3 reads CASSYSGSYGGQYF. In DNA, the CDR3 is TGTGCCAGCAGTTACTCTGGATCATACGGGGGGCAGTACTTC.

DNA of the CDR3: TGTGCCTGGAGGCGCACAGGGGTTCGGTACGAGCAGTACTTC. Translated, it gives CAWRRTGVRYEQYF. The V gene is TRBV30, the J gene TRBJ2-7, with TRBD1 identical over 7 bases. The length of the CDR3 is 14 residues. The junction had 9 bases not matched to a gene; V was cut back by 3 bases and J by 4 bases. Germline V gene data show CDR1 as GTSNPN and CDR2 as SVGIG (reference sequence). The complete variable domain, with remaining parts taken from reference TRBV30 and TRBJ2-7, reads SQTIHQWPATLVQPVGSPLSLECTVEGTSNPNLYWYRQAAGRGLQLLFYSVGIGQISSEVPQNLSASRPQDRQFILSSKKLLLSDSGFYLCAWRRTGVRYEQYFGPGTRLTVT.

This clone has a single count. The V gene is TRBV7-6, the J gene TRBJ1-2, with D unresolved. Germline V gene data show CDR1 as SGHVS and CDR2 as FNYEAQ. This CDR3 contains 11 residues. Trimming pared 7 bases from V and 3 bases from J, leaving 6 bases between. The CDR3 loop reads CASIGDYGYTF. The CDR3 DNA reads TGTGCCAGCATTGGGGACTATGGCTACACCTTC.

The V call is TRBV7-7, the J call TRBJ2-5; D remains ambiguous. The length of the CDR3 is 16 residues. V lost 3 bases and J lost 2, with 16 bases in between. CDR1 is SSHAT and CDR2 is FNYEAQ in the germline V gene (reference sequence). The CDR3: CASSFEVGSRQETQYF. As DNA, the CDR3 is TGTGCCAGCAGCTTCGAGGTGGGCAGCAGACAAGAGACCCAGTACTTC.

V and J are TRBV5-4 and TRBJ2-1, with 9 bases fitting TRBD1. The CDR3 is 16 amino acids. Germline lookup yields CDR1 SGHNT and CDR2 YYREEE (reference sequence). Trimming at V came to 3 bases and at J to 9 bases, leaving 13 bases not matched to a gene. The CDR3, as DNA: TGTGCCAGCAGCTCGATCCTACAGGGGGCACGGGGTGAGCAGTTCTTC. This encodes CASSSILQGARGEQFF.

CDR3 amino acids: CASSIGRGSRNIQYF. CDR3 DNA: TGTGCCAGTAGTATTGGGCGGGGGAGCCGAAACATTCAGTACTTC. The chain employs TRBV19 and TRBJ2-4; 7 bases fit TRBD2. Germline trimming cut 3 bases from V and 6 bases from J; bases unmatched to any gene: 8. The CDR3 extends over 15 amino acids. Germline CDR1 reads LNHDA; CDR2 reads SQIVND (reference sequence).

The sample holds a few counts of this clone. The chain recombines TRBV5-5 with TRBJ1-1, with a weak D call TRBD1 (5 bases). V lost 1 base and J lost 4, with 11 bases in between. Germline V gene sequence: CDR1 SGHKS, CDR2 YYEKEE (reference sequence). This CDR3 region has 14 residues. The DNA of the CDR3 is TGTGCCAGCAGCTTGTCCCGGGGGACCACTGAAGCTTTCTTT. The encoded protein is CASSLSRGTTEAFF.

The V gene is TRBV19, the J gene TRBJ2-3; TRBD2 matches at 8 bases. The CDR3 runs to 15 residues. Germline CDR1 and CDR2: LNHDA and SQIVND (reference sequence). The trim removed 6 bases at V and 3 bases at J, leaving 8 bases unmatched. Here the CDR3 DNA reads TGTGCCAGTAGACGATCGGGGGGGCTGACAGATACGCAGTATTTT. Translation: CASRRSGGLTDTQYF.

In this sample, this clone turned up once. The chain joins TRBV6-5 to TRBJ2-7; D is undetermined. CDR3 length: 14 amino acids. V was cut by 4 bases and J by 3 bases, with 13 bases left in between. Germline V CDR1 and CDR2: MNHEY, SVGAGI. CDR3 in amino acids: CASSLERIGYEQYF. As DNA, the CDR3 is TGTGCCAGCAGTTTAGAGAGGATCGGCTACGAGCAGTACTTC.

V and J are TRBV5-6 and TRBJ2-3; TRBD1 matches at 10 bases. CDR3 length: 14 residues. The germline V gene has CDR1 SGHDT and CDR2 YYEEEE. Trimming at V came to 6 bases and at J to 1 base, leaving 2 bases not matched to a gene. The CDR3, as DNA: TGTGCCAGCACCGGACAGGGGGGCACAGATACGCAGTATTTT. It specifies CASTGQGGTDTQYF.

V gene TRBV9 combines with J gene TRBJ1-1; perhaps TRBD1 as D (5 bases). Germline assignment: CDR1 SGDLS and CDR2 YYNGEE. The CDR3 length is 16 residues. V gave up 4 bases and J gave up 1 base, with 17 bases separating them. This chain's CDR3 is CASSRSPGRGNTEAFF. CDR3 sequence (DNA): TGTGCCAGCAGCCGTAGTCCGGGACGGGGGAACACTGAAGCTTTCTTT. The whole variable domain, remainder taken from reference TRBV9 and TRBJ1-1, is DSGVTQTPKHLITATGQRVTLRCSPRSGDLSVYWYQQSLDQGLQFLIQYYNGEERAKGNILERFSAQQFPDLHSELNLSSLELGDSALYFCASSRSPGRGNTEAFFGQGTRLTVV.

With respect to this clone: Mismatch with germline at one junction end may stem from a read error. The V call is TRBV7-7, the J call TRBJ2-7, with 7 bases lining up with TRBD1. CDR3 length equals 14 residues. The germline gives CDR1 SSHAT, CDR2 FNYEAQ (reference sequence). CDR3 DNA: TGTGCTAGCAGCTTAGGGATAGACAGGGACGAGCAGTACTTC. Protein: CASSLGIDRDEQYF.

The V gene is TRBV14, the J gene TRBJ2-1; a possible D gene is TRBD1 (5 bases). Trimming took off 1 base at V and 10 bases at J, with 11 bases between the two ends. The CDR3 totals 13 residues. Germline V gene sequence: CDR1 SGHDN, CDR2 FVKESK. CDR3 bases: TGTGCCAGCAGCCAAGGGGGCCTCAAGGAGCAGTTCTTC. This encodes CASSQGGLKEQFF.

V gene TRBV9 combines with J gene TRBJ2-3; 13 bases line up with TRBD2. The J segment lost 4 bases and the V segment lost 4 bases, leaving 9 bases of the junction unmatched. Germline V gives CDR1 SGDLS, CDR2 YYNGEE. The CDR3 extends over 17 amino acids. The CDR3 region has the DNA TGTGCCAGCAGCCGGTGGACTAGCGGGGGTTGGGCAGATACGCAGTATTTT. Its protein product is CASSRWTSGGWADTQYF.

The rearrangement links TRBV7-2 to TRBJ2-3; D gene unclear. This CDR3 has 13 residues. Trimming removed 2 bases at V and 1 base at J, with 4 bases between. Germline CDR1 and CDR2: SGHTA and FQGNSA. The CDR3 reads CASSLLRTDTQYF. DNA for the CDR3: TGTGCCAGCAGCTTATTGCGCACAGATACGCAGTATTTT.

The rearrangement uses TRBV4-3 and TRBJ2-5, with 8 bases matching TRBD1. With 4 bases clipped from V and 4 bases from J, the junction kept 11 bases outside the gene matches. This CDR3 spans 16 amino acids. Germline V lookup: CDR1 LGHNA, CDR2 YSLEER. This CDR3 is CASSLTGEGRGETQYF. CDR3 coding DNA: TGCGCCAGCAGCCTGACAGGGGAAGGGAGAGGAGAGACCCAGTACTTC.

This clone is labeled medium-sized. The chain links TRBV27 to TRBJ1-1; TRBD1 might be the D (5 bases). Deletions cut 4 bases from V and 1 base from J, with 10 bases between. This CDR3 spans 14 amino acids. Germline loops: CDR1 MNHEY, CDR2 SMNVEV (reference sequence). Written as DNA, the CDR3 is TGTGCCAGCAGTTATGTAGGGACGAACACTGAAGCTTTCTTT. Its protein product is CASSYVGTNTEAFF.

J is TRBJ1-4 and V is TRBV19; D remains ambiguous. This CDR3 spans 15 amino acids. From germline, CDR1 is LNHDA and CDR2 SQIVND (reference sequence). The V end was cut by 1 base, the J end by 2 bases, with 8 bases between. In nucleotides, the CDR3 is TGTGCCAGTAGTATAGGAATGGGCACTAATGAAAAACTGTTTTTT. This codes for CASSIGMGTNEKLFF.

This rearrangement joins TRBV9 to TRBJ2-1; TRBD1 is a possible D gene (6 bases). The CDR3 runs 11 residues. V gave up 7 bases and J gave up 4 bases, with 6 bases separating them. The germline CDR1 and CDR2 sequences are SGDLS and YYNGEE. CDR3: CASGQYNEQFF. In nucleotides, the CDR3 is TGTGCCAGCGGACAGTACAATGAGCAGTTCTTC.

This sequence joins TRBV4-1 and TRBJ2-1; 7 bases fit TRBD2. V lost 4 bases, J lost 2 bases, and 5 bases stayed unmatched. CDR3 size: 15 residues. Germline loops: CDR1 MGHRA, CDR2 YSYEKL. The CDR3 DNA reads as TGCGCCAGCAGCCGGGGGGGAAGTACCTACAATGAGCAGTTCTTC. The encoded protein is CASSRGGSTYNEQFF.

The chain is built from TRBV5-5 and TRBJ1-2; D may be TRBD1 (5 bases). Germline V gives CDR1 SGHKS, CDR2 YYEKEE (reference sequence). Trimming stripped 0 bases from V and 3 bases from J, with 9 bases between. This CDR3 region has 14 residues. The DNA for the CDR3 is TGTGCCAGCAGCTTGGGGCCCAGGGACTATGGCTACACCTTC. Translation: CASSLGPRDYGYTF.

This chain uses TRBV4-2 with TRBJ2-1, with TRBD2 matching over 9 bases. V was pared by 1 base and J by 10 bases, with 8 bases of the junction left unmatched. CDR1 and CDR2 from the germline V gene are LGHNA and YNFKEQ. CDR3 size: 15 residues. CDR3 nucleotide sequence: TGTGCCAGCAGCCAAGCGGGCGGGGGGGCCGGGGAGCAGTTCTTC. As protein: CASSQAGGGAGEQFF.

V is TRBV5-1 and J is TRBJ1-2; D is unclear. V was cut by 2 bases and J by 8 bases, with 16 bases left in between. Germline CDR1 reads SGHRS; CDR2 reads YFSETQ. CDR3 length: 14 amino acids. The CDR3 DNA reads as TGCGCCAGCAGCTTATCGACGGGGTCGGTGGGCTACACCTTC. This encodes CASSLSTGSVGYTF.

The gene calls are TRBV6-1 and TRBJ2-1; D is unclear. The CDR3 covers 15 residues. V dropped 6 bases and J dropped 4 bases, with 16 bases sitting between them. From germline, CDR1 is MNHNS and CDR2 SASEGT. The CDR3 is CASRKQNMIYNEQFF. The CDR3 DNA is TGTGCCAGCAGAAAACAGAACATGATATACAATGAGCAGTTCTTC.

This clone was seen once. The chain recombines TRBV14 with TRBJ1-2, with 8 bases that match TRBD1. Unmatched junction bases numbered 8, after V lost 3 bases and J lost 2 bases. The CDR3 loop spans 16 amino acids. Germline values: CDR1 SGHDN, CDR2 FVKESK. The CDR3 region is CASSQRYRGINYGYTF. For the CDR3, the DNA is TGTGCCAGCAGCCAGCGTTACAGGGGGATAAACTATGGCTACACCTTC.